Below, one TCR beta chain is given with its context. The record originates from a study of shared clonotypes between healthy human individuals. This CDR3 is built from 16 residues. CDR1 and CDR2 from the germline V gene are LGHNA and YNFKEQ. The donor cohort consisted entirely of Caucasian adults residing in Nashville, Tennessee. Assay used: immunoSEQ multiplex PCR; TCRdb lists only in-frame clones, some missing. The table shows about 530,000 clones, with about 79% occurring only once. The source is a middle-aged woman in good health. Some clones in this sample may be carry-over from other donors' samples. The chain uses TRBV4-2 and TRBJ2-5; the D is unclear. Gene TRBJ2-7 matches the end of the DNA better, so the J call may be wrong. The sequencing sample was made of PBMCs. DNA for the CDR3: TGTGCCAGCAGCCAAACTCCAGACCTTTCGAGAGGCGAGCAGTACTTC. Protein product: CASSQTPDLSRGEQYF.